One and the same sample provided the 27 T cell receptor beta chains below, sequenced in a study of cytomegalovirus exposure and HLA in healthy donors. Amplification used 60 Vbeta primers and 13 Jbeta primers. The method was immunoSEQ multiplex PCR; TCRdb's version includes in-frame clones alone and lacks a portion of them. The sample has 55,000 to 75,000 clones, 60% to 80% seen once. The sequenced sample consisted of PBMCs. These receptors all stem from a man aged 25 to 40 in good health and CMV-seronegative.

The V call is TRBV7-8, the J call TRBJ2-7; TRBD2 agrees at 7 bases. This CDR3 is 13 amino acids long. In germline, CDR1 is SGHVS, CDR2 FQNEAQ. The J segment lost 4 bases and the V segment lost 3 bases, leaving 3 bases of the junction unmatched. This chain's CDR3 is CASSLGGKYEQYF. The CDR3 nucleotides are TGTGCCAGCAGCTTGGGGGGGAAATACGAGCAGTACTTC. Full variable domain (outside the CDR3, taken from reference TRBV7-8 and TRBJ2-7): GAGVSQSPRYKVAKRGQDVALRCDPISGHVSLFWYQQALGQGPEFLTYFQNEAQLDKSGLPSDRFFAERPEGSVSTLKIQRTQQEDSAVYLCASSLGGKYEQYFGPGTRLTVT.

The V call is TRBV30, the J call TRBJ2-3; D remains ambiguous. CDR1 and CDR2 from the germline V gene are GTSNPN and SVGIG (reference sequence). The CDR3 has 14 residues. V shed 4 bases and J shed 6 bases, with 17 bases lying between them. CDR3 DNA sequence: TGTGCCTGGATAGAGGTGAGGAGACCCGATACGCAGTATTTT. As protein: CAWIEVRRPDTQYF.

The V call is TRBV19, the J call TRBJ2-7, with 7 nucleotides matching TRBD2. Looked up from germline, CDR1 is LNHDA and CDR2 is SQIVND (reference sequence). CDR3 length: 15 residues. Losses at the gene ends were 3 bases for V and 2 bases for J; bases not matched to a gene: 7. DNA of the CDR3: TGTGCCAGTAGTATCATAGCGGGTGTGACCTACGAGCAGTACTTC. This gives the protein CASSIIAGVTYEQYF.

This chain joins TRBV6-5 and TRBJ1-1; D not certain. CDR3 size: 15 residues. Germline V gene sequence: CDR1 MNHEY, CDR2 SVGAGI. V was pared by 6 bases and J by 1 base, with 15 bases between. CDR3 coding DNA: TGTGCCAGCAGCGATAGGCCTGGAGGGAACACTGAAGCTTTCTTT. It specifies CASSDRPGGNTEAFF.

The CDR3: CASSGRVERETQYF. CDR3 bases: TGTGCCAGCAGTGGTAGGGTAGAGCGGGAGACCCAGTACTTC. The rearrangement uses TRBV25-1 and TRBJ2-5; possible D gene TRBD2, 5 bases. Looked up from germline, CDR1 is MGHDK and CDR2 is SYGVNS. V lost 4 bases, J lost 5 bases, and 14 bases lay in between. CDR3 length: 14 amino acids.

The rearrangement joins TRBV4-1 to TRBJ1-5, with D perhaps TRBD1 (5 bases). V lost 0 bases and J lost 6, with 24 bases in between. The length of the CDR3 is 19 residues. Germline V gene data show CDR1 as MGHRA and CDR2 as YSYEKL. CDR3 bases: TGCGCCAGCAGCCAAGATCCCCTGCAGGGAATGTCTTCCGCTCAGCCCCAGCATTTT. Translating it yields CASSQDPLQGMSSAQPQHF.

This clone was counted once. The chain couples TRBV5-1 to TRBJ2-6, with 10 bases lining up with TRBD1. J lost 1 base, V lost 5 bases, and 3 bases had no gene match. The CDR3 sequence is 16 residues long. CDR1 SGHRS and CDR2 YFSETQ come from the germline V gene. The DNA for the CDR3 is TGCGCCAGCAGGGGGACAGGGGAATCTGGGGCCAACGTCCTGACTTTC. This encodes CASRGTGESGANVLTF. Drawing the rest from reference TRBV5-1 and TRBJ2-6, the complete variable domain is KAGVTQTPRYLIKTRGQQVTLSCSPISGHRSVSWYQQTPGQGLQFLFEYFSETQRNKGNFPGRFSGRQFSNSRSEMNVSTLELGDSALYLCASRGTGESGANVLTFGAGSRLTVL.

In this sample, this clone turned up a few times. This sequence joins TRBV4-1 and TRBJ2-5; 7 bases are a match to TRBD2. The CDR3 has 14 amino acids. V shed 3 bases, J shed 2 bases, and the junction held 3 bases outside the gene matches. CDR1 is MGHRA, CDR2 YSYEKL, per germline. In nucleotides, the CDR3 is TGCGCCAGCAGCCAGGCAGCGGGGCAAGAGACCCAGTACTTC. Its protein product is CASSQAAGQETQYF.

The genes are TRBV6-1 and TRBJ1-2; a possible D gene is TRBD1 (6 bases). Germline V gene data show CDR1 as MNHNS and CDR2 as SASEGT. The V end lost 1 base, the J end lost 5 bases, and 11 bases lay between the germline ends. This CDR3 is built from 14 residues. CDR3 nucleotide sequence: TGTGCCAGCAGTGAAGACAGGGTGGAGTATGGCTACACCTTC. Its translation is CASSEDRVEYGYTF.

The chain carries TRBV5-1 and TRBJ2-7, with 13 bases aligning to TRBD2. The trim removed 3 bases at V and 3 bases at J, leaving 3 bases unmatched. This CDR3 has 15 residues. Germline V gives CDR1 SGHRS, CDR2 YFSETQ. CDR3 nucleotides: TGCGCCAGCAGCTCTCGGACTAGCGGGAGCTACGAGCAGTACTTC. This codes for CASSSRTSGSYEQYF.

The CDR3 nucleotides are TGCGCCAGCAGCCAAGTTCCGGGAGGCAATCAGCCCCAGCATTTT. Amino acid sequence: CASSQVPGGNQPQHF. The chain links TRBV4-1 to TRBJ1-5, with D uncertain. Trimming removed 1 base at V and 2 bases at J, with 9 bases between. The CDR3 length is 15 residues. The germline gives CDR1 MGHRA, CDR2 YSYEKL.

CDR3 coding DNA: TGTGCCAGCAGCTCCCCAAACGGCTCAGGCAAAAACATTCAGTACTTC. It yields the protein CASSSPNGSGKNIQYF. J is TRBJ2-4 and V is TRBV7-2; D gene uncertain. V shed 4 bases and J shed 3 bases, with 16 bases lying between them. This CDR3 has 16 residues. The V gene's germline CDR1 is SGHTA and CDR2 FQGNSA. Using reference TRBV7-2 and TRBJ2-4 for the parts outside the CDR3, the full variable domain is GAGVSQSPSNKVTEKGKDVELRCDPISGHTALYWYRQSLGQGLEFLIYFQGNSAPDKSGLPSDRFSAERTGGSVSTLTIQRTQQEDSAVYLCASSSPNGSGKNIQYFGAGTRLSVL.

The chain recombines TRBV29-1 with TRBJ1-3; TRBD1 aligns across 7 bases. The CDR3 is 13 residues long. V shed 7 bases, J shed 3 bases, and the junction held 6 bases outside the gene matches. From germline, CDR1 is SQVTM and CDR2 ANQGSEA. CDR3 bases: TGCAGCGCTTCCGGGACAGATGGAAACACCATATATTTT. Its translation: CSASGTDGNTIYF. The full variable domain, with the rest looked up from reference TRBV29-1 and TRBJ1-3, is SAVISQKPSRDICQRGTSLTIQCQVDSQVTMMFWYRQQPGQSLTLIATANQGSEATYESGFVIDKFPISRPNLTFSTLTVSNMSPEDSSIYLCSASGTDGNTIYFGEGSWLTVV.

The chain is built from TRBV4-1 and TRBJ1-2, with a weak D call TRBD1 (5 bases). CDR3 length equals 13 residues. Germline loops: CDR1 MGHRA, CDR2 YSYEKL. V lost 0 bases to trimming and J lost 5 bases, with 7 bases between them. The CDR3 loop is CASSQEGVYGYTF. The CDR3 DNA reads TGCGCCAGCAGCCAAGAAGGGGTTTATGGCTACACCTTC.

The chain couples TRBV30 to TRBJ2-4; D is unclear. Per the germline V gene, CDR1 is GTSNPN and CDR2 is SVGIG (reference sequence). Trimming shortened V by 4 bases and J by 9 bases, and 4 bases separated the two germline ends. CDR3 size: 9 residues. The CDR3 DNA is TGTGCCTGGACTTGCATTCAGTACTTC. Residues: CAWTCIQYF. Together with reference TRBV30 and TRBJ2-4, the CDR3 gives the full variable domain: SQTIHQWPATLVQPVGSPLSLECTVEGTSNPNLYWYRQAAGRGLQLLFYSVGIGQISSEVPQNLSASRPQDRQFILSSKKLLLSDSGFYLCAWTCIQYFGAGTRLSVL.

The rearrangement joins TRBV14 to TRBJ1-1, with D possibly matching TRBD1 (6 bases). In germline, CDR1 is SGHDN, CDR2 FVKESK. The CDR3 sequence is 14 residues long. V was trimmed by 3 bases and J by 4 bases, leaving 12 bases between them. The CDR3 here is CASSHLTGTTEAFF. For the CDR3, the DNA is TGTGCCAGCAGCCACCTCACAGGGACCACTGAAGCTTTCTTT.

V is TRBV11-2 and J is TRBJ2-7, with D perhaps matching TRBD1 (5 bases). The germline gives CDR1 SGHAT, CDR2 FQNNGV. This CDR3 contains 14 residues. Trimming removed 6 bases from V and 4 bases from J, with 16 bases in between. The chain's CDR3 is CASRLPGSRYEQYF. The CDR3 region has the DNA TGTGCCAGCAGGTTGCCAGGGTCCAGGTACGAGCAGTACTTC.

This clone occurred once. The chain employs TRBV29-1 and TRBJ2-5; TRBD2 matches 7 bases. Per the germline V gene, CDR1 is SQVTM and CDR2 is ANQGSEA. The CDR3 sequence is 15 residues long. The V segment lost 8 bases and the J segment 5 bases; nucleotides outside the gene matches: 17. For the CDR3, the DNA is TGCAGCACCGGTGGGGGGGGATTCAATCGGGAGACCCAGTACTTC. It translates to CSTGGGGFNRETQYF.

This clone was picked up one time. The rearrangement joins TRBV29-1 to TRBJ2-5; perhaps TRBD2 as D (6 bases). The CDR3 has 14 residues. The germline V and J ends were trimmed by 2 bases and 5 bases, with 15 bases remaining between them. The V gene's germline CDR1 is SQVTM and CDR2 ANQGSEA. The CDR3 protein is CSVESRGSQETQYF. Here the CDR3 DNA reads TGCAGCGTTGAATCGCGGGGTTCCCAGGAGACCCAGTACTTC.

This clone was picked up a small number of times. The chain has TRBV5-4 and TRBJ2-1; no clear D. This CDR3 comprises 13 residues. V was trimmed by 0 bases and J by 5 bases, leaving 6 bases between them. The germline gives CDR1 SGHNT, CDR2 YYREEE (reference sequence). The CDR3 coding sequence is TGTGCCAGCAGCTTGGCTAGAAACAATGAGCAGTTCTTC. This sequence encodes CASSLARNNEQFF.

This chain links TRBV29-1 with TRBJ2-2; no firm D call. Trimming shortened V by 7 bases and J by 1 base, and 13 bases separated the two germline ends. Germline assignment: CDR1 SQVTM and CDR2 ANQGSEA. The CDR3 consists of 14 residues. The DNA for the CDR3 is TGCAGCGGTAGAAAAAGCAAGAACACCGGGGAGCTGTTTTTT. Its protein is CSGRKSKNTGELFF.

This rearrangement joins TRBV5-1 to TRBJ1-1; no clear D gene. CDR1 and CDR2 from the germline V gene are SGHRS and YFSETQ. V gave up 4 bases and J gave up 3 bases, with 13 bases separating them. This CDR3 is 14 amino acids long. The CDR3 DNA is TGCGCCAGCAGCCCGGGATACGGGGACACTGAAGCTTTCTTT. This sequence encodes CASSPGYGDTEAFF. Based on the CDR3 plus reference TRBV5-1 and TRBJ1-1, the full variable domain is KAGVTQTPRYLIKTRGQQVTLSCSPISGHRSVSWYQQTPGQGLQFLFEYFSETQRNKGNFPGRFSGRQFSNSRSEMNVSTLELGDSALYLCASSPGYGDTEAFFGQGTRLTVV.

The gene calls are TRBV30 and TRBJ2-1; 11 nucleotides align to TRBD2. Germline V lookup: CDR1 GTSNPN, CDR2 SVGIG (reference sequence). The CDR3 is 18 residues long. Trimming took 0 bases from V and 2 from J; bases not matched to a gene: 9. CDR3 loop: CAWSVLSGGAHTYNEQFF. DNA for the CDR3: TGTGCCTGGAGTGTACTTAGCGGGGGGGCCCACACCTACAATGAGCAGTTCTTC.

This clone was observed a handful of times. The V gene is TRBV6-6, the J gene TRBJ1-3, with no clear D. Trimming shortened V by 2 bases and J by 4 bases, and 12 bases separated the two germline ends. Germline CDR1 reads MNHNY; CDR2 reads SVGAGI (reference sequence). CDR3 size: 15 residues. The CDR3 is CASSYVPDGGNTIYF. The CDR3 nucleotides read TGTGCCAGCAGTTACGTCCCAGACGGGGGAAACACCATATATTTT.

The rearrangement uses TRBV7-9 and TRBJ1-4; 9 bases are a match to TRBD1. This CDR3 region has 15 residues. CDR1 and CDR2 (germline): SEHNR, FQNEAQ (reference sequence). V lost 4 bases, J lost 5 bases, and 5 bases stayed unmatched. CDR3 coding DNA: TGTGCCAGCAGCTCGAGACAGGGGGGGAATGAAAAACTGTTTTTT. Amino acids: CASSSRQGGNEKLFF. Looking up the rest from reference TRBV7-9 and TRBJ1-4 gives the full variable domain: DTGVSQNPRHKITKRGQNVTFRCDPISEHNRLYWYRQTLGQGPEFLTYFQNEAQLEKSRLLSDRFSAERPKGSFSTLEIQRTEQGDSAMYLCASSSRQGGNEKLFFGSGTQLSVL.

This chain connects TRBV5-8 to TRBJ1-2, with 9 bases identical to TRBD1. With 6 bases clipped from V and 8 bases from J, the junction kept 8 bases outside the gene matches. There are 13 residues in the CDR3. The germline gives CDR1 SGHTS, CDR2 YDEGEE. CDR3 region: CASNRGQGSGYTF. The DNA for the CDR3 is TGTGCCAGCAACCGGGGACAGGGCTCCGGCTACACCTTC.

This clone has just a few counts. The J gene is TRBJ2-1, the V gene TRBV5-1; TRBD2 matches 13 bases. V gave up 4 bases and J gave up 7 bases; unmatched junction bases: 17. Per germline, CDR1 SGHRS and CDR2 YFSETQ. This CDR3 is 19 amino acids long. CDR3 nucleotide sequence: TGCGCCAGCAGCCCCCTTCCCCCTACAACTAGCGGGGGGGCGAATGAGCAGTTCTTC. Translation: CASSPLPPTTSGGANEQFF.